This record looks at one TCR beta chain sequence and its context. TCRdb recomputed calls from the RT-PCR reads with MiXCR, one row per CDR3 protein. The sample yields about 700,000 distinct CDR3 sequences, 14% seen once. Germline CDR1 and CDR2: SGHRS and YFSETQ. The V segment lost 6 bases and the J segment 5 bases; nucleotides outside the gene matches: 13. CDR3 length: 15 amino acids. Sequenced input: memory CD4+ T cells from blood. This chain links TRBV5-1 with TRBJ2-5; 7 bases align to TRBD2. The TCR originated in a female donor in good health, serving as a healthy control. CDR3 nucleotide sequence: TGCGCCAGCACTCGGGTCGCTAGCGGCGGGGAGACCCAGTACTTC. Its protein is CASTRVASGGETQYF.